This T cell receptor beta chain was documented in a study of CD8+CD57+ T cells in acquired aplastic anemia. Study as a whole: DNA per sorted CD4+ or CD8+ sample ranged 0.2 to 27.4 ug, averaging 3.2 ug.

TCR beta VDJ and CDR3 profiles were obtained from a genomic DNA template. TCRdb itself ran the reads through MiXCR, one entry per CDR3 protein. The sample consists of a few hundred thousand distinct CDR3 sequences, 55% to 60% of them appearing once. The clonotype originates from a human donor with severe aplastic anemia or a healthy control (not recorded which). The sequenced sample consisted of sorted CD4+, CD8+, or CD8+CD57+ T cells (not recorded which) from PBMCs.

This CDR3 reads CAIRGQGFSGGSYEQYF. DNA of the CDR3: TGTGCCATCCGGGGACAGGGATTCAGCGGAGGCTCCTACGAGCAGTACTTC. The gene calls are TRBV10-3 and TRBJ2-7, with 9 bases matching TRBD1. Germline trimming cut 8 bases from V and 0 bases from J; bases unmatched to any gene: 14. The CDR3 covers 17 residues. Germline loops: CDR1 ENHRY, CDR2 SYGVKD.